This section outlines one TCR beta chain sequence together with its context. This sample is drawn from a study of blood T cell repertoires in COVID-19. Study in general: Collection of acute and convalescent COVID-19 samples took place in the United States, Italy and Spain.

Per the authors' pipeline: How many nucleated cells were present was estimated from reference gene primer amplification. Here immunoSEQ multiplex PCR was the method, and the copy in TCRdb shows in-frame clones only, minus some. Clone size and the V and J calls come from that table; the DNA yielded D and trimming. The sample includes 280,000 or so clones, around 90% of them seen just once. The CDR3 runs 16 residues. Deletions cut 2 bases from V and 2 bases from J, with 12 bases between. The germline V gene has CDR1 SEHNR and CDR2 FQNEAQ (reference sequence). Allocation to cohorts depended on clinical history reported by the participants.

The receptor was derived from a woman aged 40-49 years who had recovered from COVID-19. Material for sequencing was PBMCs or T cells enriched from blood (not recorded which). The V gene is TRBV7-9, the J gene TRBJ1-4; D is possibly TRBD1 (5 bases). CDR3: CASSLSGGMTNEKLFF. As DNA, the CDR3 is TGTGCCAGCAGCTTATCGGGGGGGATGACTAATGAAAAACTGTTTTTT.